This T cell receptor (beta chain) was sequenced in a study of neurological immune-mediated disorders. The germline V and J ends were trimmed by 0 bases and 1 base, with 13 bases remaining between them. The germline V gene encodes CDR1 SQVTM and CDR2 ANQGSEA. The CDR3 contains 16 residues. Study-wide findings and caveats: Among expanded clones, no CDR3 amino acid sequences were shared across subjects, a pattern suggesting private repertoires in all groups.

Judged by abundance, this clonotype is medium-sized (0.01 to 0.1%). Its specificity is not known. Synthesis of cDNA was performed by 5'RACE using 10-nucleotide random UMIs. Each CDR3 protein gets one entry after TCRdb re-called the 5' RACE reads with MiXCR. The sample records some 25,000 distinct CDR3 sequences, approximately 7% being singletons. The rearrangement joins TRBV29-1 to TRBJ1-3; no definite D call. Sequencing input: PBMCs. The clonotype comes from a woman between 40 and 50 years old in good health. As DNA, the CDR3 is TGCAGCGTTGAAGATCTGGTGACTGGTTCTGGAAACACCATATATTTT. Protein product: CSVEDLVTGSGNTIYF.